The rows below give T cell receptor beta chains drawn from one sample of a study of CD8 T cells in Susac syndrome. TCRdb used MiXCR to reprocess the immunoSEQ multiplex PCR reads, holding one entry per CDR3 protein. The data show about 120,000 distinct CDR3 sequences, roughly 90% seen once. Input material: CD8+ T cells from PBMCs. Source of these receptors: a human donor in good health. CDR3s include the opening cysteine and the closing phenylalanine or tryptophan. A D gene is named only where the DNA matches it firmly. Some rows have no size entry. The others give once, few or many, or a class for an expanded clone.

CDR3aa: CASSQDVKGYTF; CDR3nt: TGCGCCAGCAGCCAAGATGTCAAGGGCTACACCTTC; j_gene: TRBJ1-2; d_gene: .; abundance: .; v_gene: TRBV4-1
CDR3aa: CASSGPHRGPGELFF; CDR3nt: TGTGCCAGTAGTGGGCCTCACAGGGGGCCCGGGGAGCTGTTTTTT; j_gene: TRBJ2-2; d_gene: TRBD1; abundance: .; v_gene: TRBV19
CDR3aa: CASSQSFDEQYF; CDR3nt: TGTGCCAGCAGCCAGAGTTTTGACGAGCAGTACTTC; j_gene: TRBJ2-7; d_gene: .; abundance: .; v_gene: TRBV6-6
CDR3aa: CSAREAGVRVAQYF; CDR3nt: TGCAGTGCTAGAGAAGCGGGAGTCCGGGTGGCCCAGTACTTC; j_gene: TRBJ2-5; d_gene: TRBD2; abundance: .; v_gene: TRBV20-1
CDR3aa: CSARDGGRGANYGYTF; CDR3nt: TGCAGTGCTAGAGATGGGGGCAGGGGAGCTAACTATGGCTACACCTTC; j_gene: TRBJ1-2; d_gene: .; abundance: .; v_gene: TRBV20-1
CDR3aa: CASRGDRDLAGELFF; CDR3nt: TGTGCCAGCAGAGGGGACAGGGATCTTGCCGGGGAGCTGTTTTTT; j_gene: TRBJ2-2; d_gene: TRBD1; abundance: once; v_gene: TRBV7-2
CDR3aa: CSVEDEGGQGLDTIYF; CDR3nt: TGCAGCGTTGAAGATGAAGGGGGACAGGGGTTGGACACCATATATTTT; j_gene: TRBJ1-3; d_gene: TRBD1; abundance: .; v_gene: TRBV29-1
CDR3aa: CASSNSPAPGQYF; CDR3nt: TGTGCCAGCAGCAATTCACCGGCCCCGGGGCAGTACTTC; j_gene: TRBJ2-7; d_gene: .; abundance: .; v_gene: TRBV21-1
CDR3aa: CASSPAWRTHYEQYF; CDR3nt: TGTGCCAGCAGCCCCGCATGGAGGACGCACTACGAGCAGTACTTC; j_gene: TRBJ2-7; d_gene: .; abundance: .; v_gene: TRBV7-9
CDR3aa: CSAQQGSGTEAFF; CDR3nt: TGCAGTGCCCAACAGGGGTCGGGAACTGAAGCTTTCTTT; j_gene: TRBJ1-1; d_gene: TRBD1; abundance: once; v_gene: TRBV20-1
CDR3aa: CASSPRGRETNYGYTF; CDR3nt: TGTGCCAGCAGCCCCCGGGGACGGGAAACTAACTATGGCTACACCTTC; j_gene: TRBJ1-2; d_gene: .; abundance: .; v_gene: TRBV7-2
CDR3aa: CATSEEWTDHGYTF; CDR3nt: TGTGCCACCAGTGAAGAATGGACAGACCATGGCTACACCTTC; j_gene: TRBJ1-2; d_gene: .; abundance: .; v_gene: TRBV24-1
CDR3aa: CASSSDRAYYGYTF; CDR3nt: TGTGCCAGCAGTTCGGACAGGGCTTACTATGGCTACACCTTC; j_gene: TRBJ1-2; d_gene: TRBD1; abundance: .; v_gene: TRBV27
CDR3aa: CASSLGSGTYEQYF; CDR3nt: TGTGCCAGCAGCTTAGGGTCGGGAACCTACGAGCAGTACTTC; j_gene: TRBJ2-7; d_gene: .; abundance: once; v_gene: TRBV7-2
CDR3aa: CSARGQGSGNTIYF; CDR3nt: TGCAGTGCTAGGGGGCAGGGCAGTGGAAACACCATATATTTT; j_gene: TRBJ1-3; d_gene: .; abundance: .; v_gene: TRBV20-1
CDR3aa: CASSLAAAPGTGELFF; CDR3nt: TGTGCCAGCAGCTTGGCCGCCGCCCCTGGCACCGGGGAGCTGTTTTTT; j_gene: TRBJ2-2; d_gene: .; abundance: .; v_gene: TRBV5-8
CDR3aa: CASSRNPGLNQPQHF; CDR3nt: TGTGCCAGCAGCCGCAATCCGGGCCTCAATCAGCCCCAGCATTTT; j_gene: TRBJ1-5; d_gene: .; abundance: once; v_gene: TRBV3-1
CDR3aa: CASRSVGRAPEQYF; CDR3nt: TGTGCCAGCAGGTCGGTCGGGAGGGCCCCCGAGCAGTACTTC; j_gene: TRBJ2-7; d_gene: TRBD2; abundance: once; v_gene: TRBV6-1
CDR3aa: CASSLVTVYEQYF; CDR3nt: TGTGCCAGCAGCTTAGTCACGGTCTACGAGCAGTACTTC; j_gene: TRBJ2-7; d_gene: .; abundance: .; v_gene: TRBV11-2
CDR3aa: CASSLYITTGGYEQYF; CDR3nt: TGTGCCAGCAGCTTATACATAACGACAGGGGGGTACGAGCAGTACTTC; j_gene: TRBJ2-7; d_gene: TRBD1; abundance: .; v_gene: TRBV7-2
CDR3aa: CASSLEGFGLPRETQYF; CDR3nt: TGTGCCAGCAGCCTCGAGGGTTTCGGACTGCCAAGGGAGACCCAGTACTTC; j_gene: TRBJ2-5; d_gene: .; abundance: .; v_gene: TRBV7-2
CDR3aa: CASSPTPGLQETQYF; CDR3nt: TGTGCCAGCAGCCCCACCCCAGGGCTGCAAGAGACCCAGTACTTC; j_gene: TRBJ2-5; d_gene: .; abundance: once; v_gene: TRBV7-3
CDR3aa: CASSQGYSPYNEQFF; CDR3nt: TGTGCCAGCAGCCAAGGGTATTCCCCTTACAATGAGCAGTTCTTC; j_gene: TRBJ2-1; d_gene: .; abundance: .; v_gene: TRBV14
CDR3aa: CASSYQGASGIDQETQYF; CDR3nt: TGTGCCAGCAGTTACCAAGGCGCTAGCGGGATAGACCAAGAGACCCAGTACTTC; j_gene: TRBJ2-5; d_gene: TRBD2; abundance: few; v_gene: TRBV6-2/TRBV6-3
CDR3aa: CASSPLGSGRMAYNEQFF; CDR3nt: TGTGCCAGCAGCCCCCTAGGGTCTGGCAGAATGGCCTACAATGAGCAGTTCTTC; j_gene: TRBJ2-1; d_gene: .; abundance: .; v_gene: TRBV25-1
CDR3aa: CASSLALAASSYNEQFF; CDR3nt: TGTGCCAGCAGCTTAGCCCTAGCGGCAAGCTCCTACAATGAGCAGTTCTTC; j_gene: TRBJ2-1; d_gene: TRBD2; abundance: .; v_gene: TRBV7-2
CDR3aa: CASSYSAGQMNTEAFF; CDR3nt: TGTGCCAGCAGTTACTCCGCCGGACAAATGAACACTGAAGCTTTCTTT; j_gene: TRBJ1-1; d_gene: .; abundance: .; v_gene: TRBV6-5
CDR3aa: CASSLYEQYF; CDR3nt: TGTGCCAGCAGTTTATACGAGCAGTACTTC; j_gene: TRBJ2-7; d_gene: .; abundance: .; v_gene: TRBV12-3/TRBV12-4
CDR3aa: CASSLNPDGELRTEAFF; CDR3nt: TGTGCCAGCAGCCTTAATCCGGACGGCGAGCTCCGCACTGAAGCTTTCTTT; j_gene: TRBJ1-1; d_gene: .; abundance: .; v_gene: TRBV9
CDR3aa: CSATMDSNYGYTF; CDR3nt: TGCAGTGCTACCATGGACAGTAACTATGGCTACACCTTC; j_gene: TRBJ1-2; d_gene: .; abundance: .; v_gene: TRBV20-1
CDR3aa: CASSPRGGNEQFF; CDR3nt: TGTGCCAGCTCACCTCGCGGGGGCAATGAGCAGTTCTTC; j_gene: TRBJ2-1; d_gene: TRBD2; abundance: .; v_gene: TRBV18
CDR3aa: CASSELKRREQYF; CDR3nt: TGTGCCAGCAGTGAACTTAAGCGACGCGAGCAGTACTTC; j_gene: TRBJ2-7; d_gene: .; abundance: .; v_gene: TRBV6-1
CDR3aa: CAWSVGDWAFF; CDR3nt: TGTGCCTGGAGTGTGGGGGACTGGGCCTTTTTC; j_gene: TRBJ2-1; d_gene: .; abundance: .; v_gene: TRBV30
CDR3aa: CASSIDGGGRNTEAFF; CDR3nt: TGTGCCAGTAGTATAGACGGCGGGGGCCGCAACACTGAAGCTTTCTTT; j_gene: TRBJ1-1; d_gene: .; abundance: .; v_gene: TRBV19
CDR3aa: CSCLAGGFPYEQYF; CDR3nt: TGCAGTTGCCTAGCGGGAGGTTTCCCCTACGAGCAGTACTTC; j_gene: TRBJ2-7; d_gene: TRBD2; abundance: .; v_gene: TRBV29-1
CDR3aa: CASSLAGGNEKLFF; CDR3nt: TGTGCCAGCAGCTTAGCCGGAGGGAATGAAAAACTGTTTTTT; j_gene: TRBJ1-4; d_gene: .; abundance: .; v_gene: TRBV13
CDR3aa: CASSLSEEQYF; CDR3nt: TGTGCCAGCAGCCTGTCGGAGGAGCAGTACTTC; j_gene: TRBJ2-7; d_gene: .; abundance: .; v_gene: TRBV3-1
CDR3aa: CASSLGVGQRLNTEAFF; CDR3nt: TGTGCCAGCAGCTTAGGGGTGGGACAGCGACTTAACACTGAAGCTTTCTTT; j_gene: TRBJ1-1; d_gene: TRBD1; abundance: .; v_gene: TRBV7-9
CDR3aa: CSVERITGATRTDTQYF; CDR3nt: TGCAGCGTTGAGAGGATTACAGGGGCCACCCGCACAGATACGCAGTATTTT; j_gene: TRBJ2-3; d_gene: TRBD1; abundance: .; v_gene: TRBV29-1
CDR3aa: CASSDRGGSEQYF; CDR3nt: TGCGCCAGCAGCGACAGGGGGGGCTCCGAGCAGTACTTC; j_gene: TRBJ2-7; d_gene: TRBD1; abundance: .; v_gene: TRBV5-1
CDR3aa: CASSDEGVGTGELFF; CDR3nt: TGTGCCAGCAGTGACGAGGGGGTCGGGACCGGGGAGCTGTTTTTT; j_gene: TRBJ2-2; d_gene: .; abundance: .; v_gene: TRBV2
CDR3aa: CASSLAQGYKPQHF; CDR3nt: TGTGCCAGCAGCTTGGCTCAGGGATACAAGCCCCAGCATTTT; j_gene: TRBJ1-5; d_gene: .; abundance: .; v_gene: TRBV5-5
CDR3aa: CASSLDGVLEYGYTF; CDR3nt: TGTGCCAGCAGCTTAGACGGGGTATTAGAGTATGGCTACACCTTC; j_gene: TRBJ1-2; d_gene: .; abundance: once; v_gene: TRBV7-9
CDR3aa: CASSQGVFSYNEQFF; CDR3nt: TGCGCCAGCAGCCAGGGGGTTTTCTCCTACAATGAGCAGTTCTTC; j_gene: TRBJ2-1; d_gene: .; abundance: .; v_gene: TRBV4-3
CDR3aa: CSVYKLNTGELFF; CDR3nt: TGCAGCGTTTATAAATTGAACACCGGGGAGCTGTTTTTT; j_gene: TRBJ2-2; d_gene: .; abundance: once; v_gene: TRBV29-1
CDR3aa: CSVEGSNTGELFF; CDR3nt: TGCAGCGTTGAGGGTTCGAACACCGGGGAGCTGTTTTTT; j_gene: TRBJ2-2; d_gene: .; abundance: .; v_gene: TRBV29-1
CDR3aa: CASSLPQGWTEAFF; CDR3nt: TGTGCCAGCAGCTTACCCCAGGGTTGGACTGAAGCTTTCTTT; j_gene: TRBJ1-1; d_gene: .; abundance: .; v_gene: TRBV7-9
CDR3aa: CSVEPTGETQYF; CDR3nt: TGCAGCGTTGAGCCGACGGGAGAGACCCAGTACTTC; j_gene: TRBJ2-5; d_gene: .; abundance: .; v_gene: TRBV29-1
CDR3aa: CATSRVPTLNTEAFF; CDR3nt: TGTGCCACCAGCAGAGTCCCCACACTGAACACTGAAGCTTTCTTT; j_gene: TRBJ1-1; d_gene: .; abundance: .; v_gene: TRBV15